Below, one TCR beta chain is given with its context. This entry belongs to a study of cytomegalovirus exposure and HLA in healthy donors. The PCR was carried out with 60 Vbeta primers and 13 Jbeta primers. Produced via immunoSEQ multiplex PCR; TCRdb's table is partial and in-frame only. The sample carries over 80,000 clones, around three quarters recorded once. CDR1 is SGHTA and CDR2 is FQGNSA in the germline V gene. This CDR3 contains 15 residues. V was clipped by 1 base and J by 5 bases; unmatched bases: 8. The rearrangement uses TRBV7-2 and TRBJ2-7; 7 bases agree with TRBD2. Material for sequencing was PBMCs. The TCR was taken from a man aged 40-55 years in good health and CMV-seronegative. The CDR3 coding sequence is TGTGCCAGCAGCTTAGTTGCAGGGAGGGTGGACGAGCAGTACTTC. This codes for CASSLVAGRVDEQYF.